The present T cell receptor beta chain was sequenced within a study of identical twins. Regarding the study as a whole: Fewer insertions characterized abundant cord blood beta clonotypes, whereas memory repertoires showed none.

There are 16 residues in the CDR3. V gave up 4 bases and J gave up 5 bases, with 17 bases separating them. The germline V gene encodes CDR1 SGHTA and CDR2 FQGTGA. Template switching supplied a universal primer site; unique molecular identifiers were carried on the cDNA. Each CDR3 protein is one row after TCRdb ran MiXCR on the 5' RACE reads. This table has just over 450,000 distinct CDR3 sequences, 14% appearing once. In its sample, this clonotype was seen a few times. Its cognate antigen is unknown. Only healthy Caucasians were enrolled as donors. The same sample was also used in a study of yellow fever vaccine responses in identical twins. That source reports: Twins reportedly mounted vaccine T cell responses that seemed partly convergent, partly personalized.

This rearrangement joins TRBV7-3 to TRBJ2-2, with D maybe TRBD1 (6 bases). The TCR was taken from a woman aged 18-35 years in good health. Material: CD4+ T cells sorted from blood. The CDR3 coding sequence is TGTGCCAGCAGCTATATTCCGGGACACTCGACCGGGGAGCTGTTTTTT. Amino acid sequence: CASSYIPGHSTGELFF.